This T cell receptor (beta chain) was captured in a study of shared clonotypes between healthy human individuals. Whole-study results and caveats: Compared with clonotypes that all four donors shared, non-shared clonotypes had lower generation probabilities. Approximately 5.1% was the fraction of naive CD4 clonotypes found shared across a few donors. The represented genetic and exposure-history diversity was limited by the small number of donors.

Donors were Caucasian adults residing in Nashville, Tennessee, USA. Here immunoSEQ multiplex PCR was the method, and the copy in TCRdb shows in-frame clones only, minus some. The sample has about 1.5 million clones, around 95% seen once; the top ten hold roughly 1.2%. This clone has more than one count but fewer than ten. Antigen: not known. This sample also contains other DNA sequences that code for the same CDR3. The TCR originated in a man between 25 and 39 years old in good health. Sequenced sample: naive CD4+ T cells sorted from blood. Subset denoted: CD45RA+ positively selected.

CDR3 region: CASSPGLNTEAFF. For the CDR3, the DNA is TGTGCCAGCTCCCCAGGGTTGAACACTGAAGCTTTCTTT. The rearrangement joins TRBV18 to TRBJ1-1; D may be TRBD1 (5 bases). This CDR3 region has 13 residues. Germline CDR1 and CDR2: KGHSH and LQKENI. Trimming stripped 6 bases from V and 0 bases from J, with 8 bases between.